This T cell receptor beta chain is drawn from a study of shared T cell receptors in the human thymus. The CDR3 contains 16 residues. Germline V gives CDR1 LGHNT, CDR2 FRNRAP. The V gene lost 6 bases and the J gene lost 3 bases, with 17 bases spanning the gap. This table comes from immunoSEQ multiplex PCR, and its TCRdb copy is limited to in-frame clones, with some not included. The profile shows around 68,000 clones, about 96% of them singletons. The sample consisted of thymocytes. The rearrangement links TRBV12-5 to TRBJ2-2, with a tentative D call TRBD1 (6 bases). The TCR comes from a human donor. The CDR3 sequence: CASGAPTGPDTGELFF. CDR3 in DNA: TGTGCTAGTGGAGCACCTACAGGGCCGGACACCGGGGAGCTGTTTTTT.